This T cell receptor (beta chain) is drawn from a study of blood T cells in healthy people across ages. The authors ran a second PCR of about 6 to 12 cycles using a sample-barcoded 5' primer and a J-beta primer mix. MiXCR, run by TCRdb on the 5' RACE reads, gives a single entry per CDR3 protein. The sample lists around 1,900,000 distinct CDR3 sequences; 35% to 50% were seen once. CDR1 and CDR2 (germline): LGHNA, YSLEER. V lost 2 bases to trimming and J lost 2 bases; unmatched junction nucleotides: 5. This CDR3 comprises 16 residues. In this sample, this clonotype turned up a few times. The specimen was blood. The V and J genes are TRBV4-3 and TRBJ2-3; 9 bases agree with TRBD1. This clonotype was obtained from a human donor in good health. The CDR3 reads CASSQRTGAITDTQYF. DNA of the CDR3: TGCGCCAGCAGCCAAAGGACAGGGGCGATCACAGATACGCAGTATTTT.